This T cell receptor beta chain was found in a study of T-cell reconstitution after alpha-beta-depleted transplantation in children. A TCRbeta library incorporating unique molecular identifiers was prepared. MiXCR, run by TCRdb on the PCR reads, gives a single entry per CDR3 protein. Of some 490,000 distinct CDR3 sequences listed, around 12% are singletons. In its sample, this clonotype was seen a few times. Per the germline V gene, CDR1 is LGHNA and CDR2 is YSLEER. V was shortened by 0 bases and J by 9 bases, with 11 bases between the two germline ends. The CDR3 covers 13 residues. This clonotype was sampled from a human donor who donated a stem cell graft to a child with combined immunodeficiency. V and J are TRBV4-3 and TRBJ1-1, with D maybe TRBD1 (5 bases). The sequencing here drew on PBMCs from the stem cell graft donor, taken from the stem cell graft. CDR3 bases: TGCGCCAGCAGCCAAGAGGGGCGGGCGCAAGCTTTCTTT. This gives the protein CASSQEGRAQAFF.